This T cell receptor beta chain appears in the sequencing data of a study of CD8+ T cells in alopecia areata. Study background: The study gave treated patients oral tofacitinib at 5 to 10 mg twice daily. Whole-study results and caveats: Sequencing of scalp tissue also captures the resident alphabeta T cells of normal skin.

Points on this clone: Its antigen is undetermined.

In each case, RNA was isolated and then reverse transcribed into cDNA as the sequencing template. The table came from immunoSEQ multiplex PCR; TCRdb's copy has only in-frame clones and leaves some out. This table holds 150,000 to 200,000 clones, about three fifths found once. The V segment lost 5 bases and the J segment 8 bases; nucleotides outside the gene matches: 9. Germline CDR1 SGHTA, CDR2 FQGNSA. This CDR3 spans 14 amino acids. Regarding treatment: oral pan-JAK inhibitor, 5-10 mg twice daily. This material consisted of CD4+ T cells sorted from blood, taken around week 50, from a patient treated with tofacitinib. The chain combines TRBV7-2 with TRBJ2-3, with 8 bases identical to TRBD2. The TCR comes from a human donor with alopecia areata. The CDR3 reads CASSPTTRGVTQYF. The CDR3, as DNA: TGTGCCAGCAGCCCGACGACGCGGGGGGTTACGCAGTATTTT. Drawing the rest from reference TRBV7-2 and TRBJ2-3, the complete variable domain is GAGVSQSPSNKVTEKGKDVELRCDPISGHTALYWYRQSLGQGLEFLIYFQGNSAPDKSGLPSDRFSAERTGGSVSTLTIQRTQQEDSAVYLCASSPTTRGVTQYFGPGTRLTVL.